The T cell receptor (beta chain) described here comes from a study of shared clonotypes between healthy human individuals. Across the study: Samples came from two female and three male donors aged 18 to 49.

Study-wide results and limits: Generation of non-shared clonotypes was less probable than generation of clonotypes shared by all four donors. Shared clonotypes: about 4.6% naive CD4, about 3.5% naive CD8, around 2.2% memory CD4, roughly 0.4% memory CD8.

For each subset, genomic DNA was distributed in equal portions over several immunoSEQ plates. Libraries were prepared by immunoSEQ multiplex PCR; TCRdb keeps only in-frame clonotypes and omits some of them. The table lists 2 million to 2.5 million clones, approximately 94% of them singletons. In the naive CD8 group, cells lacked CD45RO and were positively selected for CCR7, so terminally differentiated effector memory CD45RA+ cells were left out. Trimming stripped 2 bases from V and 0 bases from J, with 3 bases between. Germline V gene data show CDR1 as SGHVS and CDR2 as FQNEAQ. This CDR3 has 13 amino acids. With regard to this clone: Its antigen is as yet unknown.

Sequencing used naive CD8+ T cells from PBMCs. The chain joins TRBV7-8 to TRBJ2-3; D is unclear. This TCR was sampled from a man between 18 and 29 years old in good health. Some clones in this sample may be carry-over from other donors' samples. The CDR3 DNA reads as TGTGCCAGCAGCTTACCTAGCACAGATACGCAGTATTTT. Translating it yields CASSLPSTDTQYF.